This is a list of T cell receptor beta chains from one sample in a study of radiotherapy plus CTLA-4 blockade in lung cancer. Produced via immunoSEQ multiplex PCR; TCRdb's table is partial and in-frame only. The sample lists approximately 70,000 clones, 60% to 80% seen once, with about a sixth in the top ten. This sample comprised peripheral blood, obtained from a patient treated with radiotherapy plus ipilimumab. These receptor sequences come from a human donor with non-small cell lung cancer whose response to radiotherapy plus ipilimumab could not be evaluated. Some clones in this sample may be carry-over from other donors' samples. Each CDR3 is given with its conserved first and last residue. D genes are given only for firm matches. A row's size may be missing; if present it is once, few, many or a size class.

TRBJ1-2	-	-	TRBV19	CASSGSPKGQTYGYTF	TGTGCCAGTAGTGGGAGCCCGAAAGGACAGACGTATGGCTACACCTTC
TRBJ1-1	-	TRBD1	TRBV29-1	CSVGDRGTEAFF	TGCAGCGTTGGAGACAGGGGAACTGAAGCTTTCTTT
TRBJ1-5	few	-	TRBV19	CASSIGQTSNQPQHF	TGTGCCAGTAGTATAGGACAGACTAGCAATCAGCCCCAGCATTTT
TRBJ1-2	medium-sized	-	TRBV7-9	CASSQKMNYGYTF	TGTGCCAGCAGCCAGAAGATGAACTATGGCTACACCTTC
TRBJ2-7	-	TRBD2	TRBV4-2	CASSQDPGGGGREQYF	TGTGCCAGCAGCCAAGATCCCGGGGGGGGTGGTCGCGAGCAGTACTTC
TRBJ1-5	-	TRBD1	TRBV6-1	CASSAQVTGVRIWDQPQHF	TGTGCCAGCAGTGCGCAGGTGACAGGGGTCAGGATTTGGGATCAGCCCCAGCATTTT
TRBJ1-2	-	-	TRBV2	CASRRESYGYTF	TGTGCCAGCAGGAGGGAAAGCTATGGCTACACCTTC
TRBJ2-7	-	-	TRBV7-8	CASTDSSSYEQYF	TGTGCCAGCACCGATTCCAGCTCCTACGAGCAGTACTTC
TRBJ1-5	few	-	TRBV5-6	CASSFFTGPNQPQHF	TGTGCCAGCAGCTTTTTCACAGGACCTAATCAGCCCCAGCATTTT
TRBJ2-7	-	TRBD2	TRBV28	CASSLRGGSYEQYF	TGTGCCAGCAGTTTGCGGGGGGGCTCCTACGAGCAGTACTTC
TRBJ1-2	-	TRBD1	TRBV5-1	CASSLGTGTTYGYTF	TGCGCCAGCAGCTTAGGGACAGGGACTACCTATGGCTACACCTTC
TRBJ1-2	-	-	TRBV28	CASRAEVDYGYTF	TGTGCCAGCAGAGCGGAGGTTGACTATGGCTACACCTTC
TRBJ2-2	-	TRBD1	TRBV11-2	CASSFRTGARTGELFF	TGTGCCAGCAGCTTTAGGACAGGGGCAAGAACCGGGGAGCTGTTTTTT
TRBJ2-7	few	-	TRBV10-1	CASRGHRENYEQYF	TGCGCCAGCAGGGGGCACAGGGAAAACTACGAGCAGTACTTC
TRBJ2-5	-	TRBD2	TRBV5-1	CASSLVLAGEETQYF	TGCGCCAGCAGCTTGGTACTAGCGGGGGAAGAGACCCAGTACTTC
TRBJ1-1	-	-	TRBV5-1	CASSLAGVLGTEAFF	TGCGCCAGCAGCTTGGCAGGGGTCTTGGGCACTGAAGCTTTCTTT
TRBJ1-2	-	TRBD1	TRBV6-1	CASSEVDRDLYGYTF	TGTGCCAGCAGTGAAGTAGACAGGGACCTCTATGGCTACACCTTC
TRBJ2-5	-	-	TRBV5-1	CASSLSQETQYF	TGCGCCAGCAGCCTTTCCCAAGAGACCCAGTACTTC
TRBJ1-6	-	TRBD1	TRBV7-9	CASSSGTAYNSPLHF	TGTGCCAGCAGCTCAGGGACAGCCTATAATTCACCCCTCCACTTT
TRBJ1-1	-	TRBD1	TRBV27	CASRITGGTEAFF	TGTGCCAGCAGAATCACAGGGGGCACTGAAGCTTTCTTT
TRBJ2-3	few	-	TRBV5-1	CASSLSGITDTQYF	TGCGCCAGCAGCTTGTCGGGTATCACAGATACGCAGTATTTT
TRBJ1-6	-	-	TRBV15	CATSRGTREHSPLHF	TGTGCCACCAGCAGAGGGACACGGGAGCATTCACCCCTCCACTTT
TRBJ2-1	-	-	TRBV6-1	CASTGEGGVGEQFF	TGTGCCAGCACCGGGGAGGGGGGGGTCGGTGAGCAGTTCTTC
TRBJ2-1	-	-	TRBV18	CASSPLRAGMPQEQFF	TGTGCCAGCTCACCTCTAAGGGCGGGGATGCCTCAAGAGCAGTTCTTC
TRBJ1-2	-	TRBD1	TRBV5-1	CASRSRTGVDGYTF	TGCGCCAGCAGATCCAGGACAGGGGTTGATGGCTACACCTTC
TRBJ2-7	-	-	TRBV5-1	CASSLTGGAYEQYF	TGCGCCAGCAGCTTGACAGGGGGGGCCTACGAGCAGTACTTC
TRBJ1-2	-	-	TRBV5-6	CASSLGHAYGYTF	TGTGCCAGCAGCTTGGGGCACGCCTATGGCTACACCTTC
TRBJ1-6	-	-	TRBV15	CATSRDLGGDSPLHF	TGTGCCACCAGCAGAGATCTAGGGGGGGATTCACCCCTCCACTTT
TRBJ2-1	-	TRBD2	TRBV6-5	CASSSAGGLIYNEQFF	TGTGCCAGCAGTTCGGCGGGGGGACTAATCTACAATGAGCAGTTCTTC
TRBJ1-3	-	-	TRBV27	CASSSLLSGNTIYF	TGTGCCAGCAGTTCCCTCCTCTCTGGAAACACCATATATTTT
TRBJ1-3	-	TRBD1	TRBV5-1	CASSLAKGQGPSGNTIYF	TGCGCCAGCAGCTTGGCCAAAGGACAGGGTCCGTCTGGAAACACCATATATTTT
TRBJ1-1	-	-	TRBV10-3	CAISESSPQVNTEAFF	TGTGCCATCAGTGAGTCGTCCCCACAGGTGAACACTGAAGCTTTCTTT
TRBJ1-2	-	-	TRBV28	CASSSSERTRVGYTF	TGTGCCAGCAGTAGTTCTGAGAGGACTAGGGTTGGCTACACCTTC
TRBJ1-2	-	TRBD1	TRBV11-2	CASRRTGGDFFYGYTF	TGTGCCAGCAGACGGACAGGGGGCGACTTTTTCTATGGCTACACCTTC
TRBJ2-7	-	-	TRBV7-2	CASSLAPSTTYEQYF	TGCGCCAGCAGCTTAGCGCCTAGCACAACCTACGAGCAGTACTTC
TRBJ2-7	-	-	TRBV28	CASSLSSYEQYF	TGTGCCAGCAGTTTATCTAGCTACGAGCAGTACTTC
TRBJ1-2	-	-	TRBV5-1	CASSLETHLTGGYTF	TGCGCCAGCAGCTTGGAAACTCACTTGACGGGTGGCTACACCTTC
TRBJ2-5	-	-	TRBV5-1	CASSSLGDQETQYF	TGCGCCAGCAGCAGCCTCGGGGACCAAGAGACCCAGTACTTC